The rows below give T cell receptor beta chains drawn from one sample of a study of T-cell memory formation after mild COVID-19. One entry per CDR3 protein, called by TCRdb with MiXCR from the 5' RACE reads. The sample consists of hundreds of thousands of distinct CDR3 sequences, roughly 19% of them appearing once. Sequenced: PBMCs or a T cell subset sorted from them (not recorded which). These TCRs come from a man aged 18 to 29 who had mild COVID-19 (a few samples of this study predate the infection). Cell type and time point are not known. Each CDR3 is given with its conserved first and last residue. A D gene is named only where the DNA matches it firmly. Some rows mark clone size as missing; the rest say once, few, many or name a class of expanded clone.

size,D,J,V,CDR3,DNA
once,TRBD2,TRBJ2-5,TRBV7-2,CASSSSGDLGAQYF,TGTGCCAGCAGCTCGAGCGGGGACCTTGGGGCCCAGTACTTC
NA,NA,TRBJ1-1,TRBV29-1,CSVLGYNTEAFF,TGCAGCGTTTTGGGTTATAACACTGAAGCTTTCTTT
few,NA,TRBJ2-7,TRBV7-9,CASSLFQGMQYF,TGTGCCAGCAGCTTATTCCAGGGGATGCAGTACTTC
few,NA,TRBJ2-7,TRBV6-6,CASSYTPGTLIEQYF,TGTGCCAGCAGTTACACACCCGGGACACTCATCGAGCAGTACTTC
few,NA,TRBJ1-1,TRBV14,CASSHIGPGGLNTEAFF,TGTGCCAGCAGCCACATCGGTCCGGGTGGATTGAACACTGAAGCTTTCTTT
few,NA,TRBJ2-7,TRBV29-1,CSVEEESSHSSYEQYF,TGCAGCGTTGAAGAAGAAAGCAGCCACAGCTCCTACGAGCAGTACTTC
NA,TRBD2,TRBJ2-1,TRBV4-2,CASSQFGAGGVEQFF,TGTGCCAGCAGCCAGTTCGGTGCGGGGGGGGTTGAGCAGTTCTTC
NA,NA,TRBJ2-3,TRBV6-2/TRBV6-3,CAGDTQYF,TGTGCCGGGGATACGCAGTATTTT
few,NA,TRBJ1-4,TRBV10-3,CAISEVQGGEKLFF,TGTGCCATCAGTGAGGTCCAGGGCGGTGAAAAACTGTTTTTT
NA,NA,TRBJ1-6,TRBV5-1,CASNRDDNSPLHF,TGCGCCAGCAACAGGGATGACAATTCACCCCTCCACTTT
few,NA,TRBJ1-1,TRBV28,CASRGRDTEAFF,TGTGCCAGCAGGGGCCGGGACACTGAAGCTTTCTTT
NA,NA,TRBJ2-3,TRBV25-1,CASSEFIDTQYF,TGTGCCAGCAGTGAATTCATAGATACGCAGTATTTT
few,NA,TRBJ2-3,TRBV4-3,CASSQGQGRTETDTQYF,TGCGCCAGCAGCCAAGGGCAGGGGAGAACAGAAACAGATACGCAGTATTTT
few,NA,TRBJ1-1,TRBV12-3/TRBV12-4,CASSFGSGMNTEAFF,TGTGCCAGCAGTTTTGGGTCAGGGATGAACACTGAAGCTTTCTTT
few,NA,TRBJ1-1,TRBV12-5,CASGLGDTEAFF,TGTGCTAGTGGTTTGGGGGACACTGAAGCTTTCTTT
many,TRBD2,TRBJ2-3,TRBV12-3/TRBV12-4,CASSPGTSGDTQYF,TGTGCCAGCAGCCCAGGCACTAGCGGGGATACGCAGTATTTT
NA,NA,TRBJ1-1,TRBV27,CASSVGRTAGTFF,TGTGCCAGCAGTGTTGGTCGGACGGCCGGAACTTTCTTT
few,TRBD2,TRBJ2-5,TRBV5-1,CASSPGLSGGQETQYF,TGCGCCAGCAGCCCTGGACTCAGCGGGGGCCAAGAGACCCAGTACTTC
NA,NA,TRBJ2-3,TRBV5-1,CASRSAGGTDTQYF,TGCGCCAGCAGAAGCGCTGGGGGCACAGATACGCAGTATTTT
few,TRBD2,TRBJ2-1,TRBV6-1,CASSTTSVSEQFF,TGTGCCAGCAGTACGACTAGCGTAAGTGAGCAGTTCTTC
NA,NA,TRBJ1-5,TRBV5-5,CASSLEGGAGNQPQHF,TGTGCCAGCAGCTTGGAGGGGGGCGCGGGTAATCAGCCCCAGCATTTT
NA,TRBD1,TRBJ2-2,TRBV28,CASSKITGGSSTGELFF,TGTGCCAGCAGTAAAATTACAGGGGGATCGTCCACCGGGGAGCTGTTTTTT
NA,NA,TRBJ2-2,TRBV15,CATRGARELFF,TGTGCCACCCGGGGGGCCCGGGAGCTGTTTTTT
many,TRBD2,TRBJ2-1,TRBV5-1,CASSLLAGVNEQFF,TGCGCCAGCAGCTTGCTAGCGGGGGTAAATGAGCAGTTCTTC
few,TRBD1,TRBJ1-5,TRBV4-1,CASSQTQGAQPQHF,TGCGCCAGCAGCCAAACTCAGGGGGCTCAGCCCCAGCATTTT
NA,TRBD2,TRBJ2-1,TRBV4-3,CASSQDFIGTSGFSYNEQFF,TGCGCCAGCAGCCAAGACTTCATTGGGACTAGCGGCTTCTCCTACAATGAGCAGTTCTTC
few,NA,TRBJ2-5,TRBV7-2,CASSIQGTGSGETQYF,TGTGCCAGCAGCATACAGGGGACTGGGTCAGGGGAGACCCAGTACTTC
NA,NA,TRBJ1-1,TRBV5-1,CASSTLFGLSAEAFF,TGCGCCAGCAGCACCCTTTTTGGCTTATCTGCCGAAGCTTTCTTT
NA,NA,TRBJ1-1,TRBV6-1,CASSENRVMAGSTEAFF,TGTGCCAGCAGTGAGAATAGGGTTATGGCGGGGAGCACTGAAGCTTTCTTT
few,TRBD1,TRBJ1-2,TRBV7-9,CASSLSGTGEVGYTF,TGTGCCAGCAGCTTATCCGGGACAGGGGAGGTCGGCTACACCTTC
few,NA,TRBJ1-2,TRBV25-1,CANKEGPGQVYGYTF,TGTGCCAACAAAGAAGGCCCGGGACAAGTCTATGGCTACACCTTC
NA,NA,TRBJ2-2,TRBV18,CASSGQSTGELFF,TGTGCCAGCTCTGGACAGAGCACCGGGGAGCTGTTTTTT
few,NA,TRBJ1-1,TRBV5-1,CASSPDYDAAEAFF,TGCGCCAGCAGCCCTGACTATGACGCGGCTGAAGCTTTCTTT
few,NA,TRBJ1-2,TRBV7-8,CASSLARNSYGYTF,TGTGCCAGCAGCTTAGCGCGGAACAGCTATGGCTACACCTTC
few,NA,TRBJ1-1,TRBV6-6,CASKINTEAFF,TGTGCCAGCAAAATAAACACTGAAGCTTTCTTT
NA,TRBD1,TRBJ2-1,TRBV5-6,CASSLGGRLRDRARGEQFF,TGTGCCAGCAGCTTGGGAGGCCGGCTGAGGGACAGGGCTAGGGGTGAGCAGTTCTTC
few,NA,TRBJ2-6,TRBV28,CASSASGVSGANVLTF,TGTGCCAGCAGCGCATCCGGAGTCTCTGGGGCCAACGTCCTGACTTTC
few,TRBD2,TRBJ2-3,TRBV24-1,CATSEERAGATDTQYF,TGTGCCACCAGTGAAGAACGAGCGGGGGCCACAGATACGCAGTATTTT
NA,NA,TRBJ2-5,TRBV6-5,CASSYLQGGRTQYF,TGTGCCAGCAGTTACTTACAGGGAGGGAGGACCCAGTACTTC
few,TRBD1,TRBJ1-4,TRBV4-2,CASSQAVLGDSYNEKLFF,TGTGCCAGCAGCCAAGCAGTTTTGGGGGACAGCTATAATGAAAAACTGTTTTTT
NA,TRBD2,TRBJ2-2,TRBV2,CASSTRLLAGANTGELFF,TGTGCCAGCAGCACCCGTCTCCTAGCGGGGGCGAACACCGGGGAGCTGTTTTTT
NA,TRBD2,TRBJ2-5,TRBV6-2/TRBV6-3,CASRFSGGQETQYF,TGTGCCAGCAGGTTTAGCGGGGGACAAGAGACCCAGTACTTC
few,NA,TRBJ2-3,TRBV5-1,CASSLTLAEDTQYF,TGCGCCAGCAGCTTGACCCTAGCTGAAGATACGCAGTATTTT
few,NA,TRBJ1-2,TRBV12-3/TRBV12-4,CASRTWSSYGYTF,TGTGCCAGCAGGACTTGGAGCAGTTATGGCTACACCTTC
NA,NA,TRBJ2-2,TRBV27,CASSPWTGGAYSAGELFF,TGTGCCAGCAGTCCCTGGACGGGGGGCGCTTATTCAGCCGGGGAGCTGTTTTTT
few,NA,TRBJ2-4,TRBV5-1,CASSLNYEGNIQYF,TGCGCCAGCAGCTTGAATTATGAGGGAAACATTCAGTACTTC
few,TRBD1,TRBJ1-2,TRBV4-2,CASSQEDDRVYGYTF,TGTGCCAGCAGCCAAGAGGATGACAGGGTCTATGGCTACACCTTC
few,NA,TRBJ2-1,TRBV20-1,CSARDPSGIEQFF,TGCAGTGCTAGAGATCCAAGCGGAATTGAGCAGTTCTTC
NA,NA,TRBJ2-7,TRBV11-3,CASSLAPAHEQYF,TGTGCCAGCAGCTTAGCCCCAGCCCACGAGCAGTACTTC
many,NA,TRBJ1-1,TRBV7-2,CASSLAGQGLNTEAFF,TGTGCCAGCAGCTTAGCGGGGCAGGGCTTGAACACTGAAGCTTTCTTT
NA,NA,TRBJ2-3,TRBV5-1,CASSLPASDTQYF,TGCGCCAGCAGCTTGCCAGCGTCAGATACGCAGTATTTT
many,NA,TRBJ2-7,TRBV6-5,CASSYGGSYEQYF,TGTGCCAGCAGCTATGGGGGTTCCTACGAGCAGTACTTC
NA,TRBD1,TRBJ2-7,TRBV12-3/TRBV12-4,CASSSRGPYEQYF,TGTGCCAGCTCTAGCAGGGGGCCGTACGAGCAGTACTTC
NA,NA,TRBJ1-5,TRBV6-6,CASSYLGQSNQPQHF,TGTGCCAGCAGTTACTTAGGACAGAGCAATCAGCCCCAGCATTTT
NA,NA,TRBJ2-1,TRBV12-3/TRBV12-4,CASRTNHYNEQFF,TGTGCCAGCAGGACGAACCACTACAATGAGCAGTTCTTC
NA,NA,TRBJ2-1,TRBV7-2,CASTTWNEQFF,TGTGCCAGCACAACTTGGAATGAGCAGTTCTTC
few,NA,TRBJ2-7,TRBV15,CATSRDQVYEQYF,TGTGCCACCAGCAGAGATCAGGTCTACGAGCAGTACTTC
NA,TRBD1,TRBJ1-6,TRBV5-1,CASSPGTGQRNSPLHF,TGCGCCAGCAGCCCAGGGACAGGCCAACGTAATTCACCCCTCCACTTT